The 6 T cell receptor beta chains in this list originate from one sample, sequenced in a study of blood T cell repertoires in COVID-19. Data came from immunoSEQ multiplex PCR; TCRdb stores just in-frame clones and leaves some out. The data show some 50,000 clones, 80% to 90% seen once. The sequencing input was peripheral blood. All receptors derive from a woman of 80 years or more with COVID-19, enrolled during active disease.

The rearrangement uses TRBV5-6 and TRBJ1-4; possibly TRBD1 for D (6 bases). The CDR3 totals 16 residues. Germline CDR1 and CDR2: SGHDT and YYEEEE. Trimming took 5 bases from V and 3 from J, leaving 17 bases between them. Written as DNA, the CDR3 is TGTGCCAGCAGACCCCAGGGGTTCCGGGCTAATGAAAAACTGTTTTTT. Translation gives CASRPQGFRANEKLFF. The whole variable domain, remainder taken from reference TRBV5-6 and TRBJ1-4, is DAGVTQSPTHLIKTRGQQVTLRCSPKSGHDTVSWYQQALGQGPQFIFQYYEEEERQRGNFPDRFSGHQFPNYSSELNVNALLLGDSALYLCASRPQGFRANEKLFFGSGTQLSVL.

The chain is built from TRBV19 and TRBJ2-7; tentatively, D is TRBD2 (5 bases). Germline assignment: CDR1 LNHDA and CDR2 SQIVND (reference sequence). This CDR3 contains 14 residues. The V end was cut by 1 base, the J end by 3 bases, with 10 bases between. The CDR3 coding sequence is TGTGCCAGTAGTATAGTCGGGAACCTCTACGAGCAGTACTTC. Translating gives CASSIVGNLYEQYF.

The chain links TRBV19 to TRBJ2-1; tentatively, D is TRBD2 (7 bases). V dropped 0 bases and J dropped 11 bases, with 26 bases sitting between them. The CDR3 is 18 residues long. Germline CDR1 and CDR2: LNHDA and SQIVND (reference sequence). This chain's CDR3 is CASSIETGASGILVKQFF. CDR3 DNA sequence: TGTGCCAGTAGTATAGAGACGGGGGCTAGCGGTATTTTAGTTAAGCAGTTCTTC.

The V gene is TRBV6-6, the J gene TRBJ1-2; 10 bases match TRBD1. V was clipped by 5 bases and J by 8 bases; unmatched bases: 2. The CDR3 is made up of 12 amino acids. Germline CDR1 MNHNY, CDR2 SVGAGI (reference sequence). CDR3 coding DNA: TGTGCCAGCAGTAGGACAGGGGGAGGCTACACCTTC. Protein sequence: CASSRTGGGYTF.

V and J are TRBV7-9 and TRBJ1-1; D is unclear. Trimming removed 0 bases at V and 8 bases at J, with 10 bases between. CDR1 SEHNR and CDR2 FQNEAQ come from the germline V gene (reference sequence). The CDR3 totals 13 residues. The CDR3 region has the DNA TGTGCCAGCAGCTTAGCAAAGGAGGGCGAAGCTTTCTTT. Its protein is CASSLAKEGEAFF.

The chain is built from TRBV14 and TRBJ1-2, with a weak D call TRBD1 (5 bases). Germline values: CDR1 SGHDN, CDR2 FVKESK. V lost 0 bases and J 3 bases, leaving 11 bases between the germline ends. The CDR3 runs 15 residues. The CDR3 DNA reads TGTGCCAGCAGCCAAGATACAGGTTTCGACTATGGCTACACCTTC. Protein product: CASSQDTGFDYGYTF.